This entry describes one T cell receptor (beta chain). Its antigen is as yet unknown. The data are from a study of T cell responses to AZD1222 COVID-19 vaccine. Study conclusions and caveats: Among the donors, most were white British and more were female, and clonal diversity was possibly underestimated.

Germline-derived CDR1 and CDR2 are MDHEN and SYDVKM. V lost 8 bases and J 8 bases, leaving 15 bases between the germline ends. This CDR3 contains 12 residues. Libraries were prepared by immunoSEQ multiplex PCR; TCRdb keeps only in-frame clonotypes and omits some of them. There are 150,000 to 200,000 clones in the sample; roughly 92% occur only once, and 3.6% lies in the top ten. The source is an adult who received the MenACWY meningococcal vaccine as a control. Source: peripheral blood, taken 28 days after the second dose of the MenACWY control vaccine. The chain recombines TRBV28 with TRBJ1-1; D call uncertain. The CDR3 protein is CASALLGREAFF. CDR3 nucleotide sequence: TGTGCCAGCGCCCTTCTAGGGAGGGAAGCTTTCTTT.